Listed here are 20 T cell receptor beta chains from one sample, sequenced in a study of blood T cell repertoires in COVID-19. Sequencing used immunoSEQ multiplex PCR; TCRdb keeps in-frame clones, though not all of them. This table has under 250,000 clones, around 90% appearing once. The sample was peripheral blood. The receptors were sampled from a man aged 60-69 years who had recovered from COVID-19.

J is TRBJ2-5 and V is TRBV7-7, with TRBD2 identical over 12 bases. V lost 5 bases, J lost 5 bases, and 9 bases stayed unmatched. The germline V gene has CDR1 SSHAT and CDR2 FNYEAQ (reference sequence). The CDR3 has 16 residues. Here the CDR3 reads CASSRSSGGAKETQYF. Written as DNA, the CDR3 is TGTGCCAGCAGCCGATCTAGCGGGGGGGCTAAGGAGACCCAGTACTTC.

The chain links TRBV30 to TRBJ2-5; 8 nucleotides agree with TRBD1. The CDR3 consists of 13 residues. With 0 bases clipped from V and 4 bases from J, the junction kept 1 base outside the gene matches. Germline V gives CDR1 GTSNPN, CDR2 SVGIG (reference sequence). The CDR3 here is CAWSVQGAETQYF. The CDR3 bases are TGTGCCTGGAGTGTTCAGGGGGCAGAGACCCAGTACTTC.

The CDR3 reads CASSTRDRFYEQYF. DNA of the CDR3: TGTGCCAGTAGTACTCGGGACAGATTCTACGAGCAGTACTTC. V and J are TRBV19 and TRBJ2-7; 7 nucleotides match TRBD1. Losses at the gene ends were 4 bases for V and 3 bases for J; bases not matched to a gene: 6. Germline CDR1 and CDR2: LNHDA and SQIVND (reference sequence). The CDR3 is 14 amino acids.

This rearrangement joins TRBV6-5 to TRBJ2-5; the D is unclear. Trimming stripped 4 bases from V and 1 base from J, with 4 bases between. This CDR3 region has 12 residues. CDR1 and CDR2 (germline): MNHEY, SVGAGI. CDR3 region: CASSSVQETQYF. In DNA form, the CDR3 reads TGTGCCAGCAGTTCGGTCCAAGAGACCCAGTACTTC.

The CDR3 nucleotides are TGTGCCACAATCCGACCGGGGAATCAGCCCCAGCATTTT. This gives the protein CATIRPGNQPQHF. The chain joins TRBV15 to TRBJ1-5, with D hard to call. The V gene lost 9 bases and the J gene lost 4 bases, with 13 bases spanning the gap. CDR3 length equals 13 residues. Per the germline V gene, CDR1 is LNHNV and CDR2 is YYDKDF (reference sequence).

This clone was recorded a few times. The genes are TRBV10-3 and TRBJ2-2; no clear D gene. Germline loops: CDR1 ENHRY, CDR2 SYGVKD. Trimming pared 4 bases from V and 8 bases from J, leaving 14 bases between. This CDR3 is built from 14 residues. CDR3: CAISGVGGTGELFF. In nucleotides, the CDR3 is TGTGCCATCAGTGGGGTTGGCGGTACGGGGGAGCTGTTTTTT.

For the CDR3, the DNA is TGTGCCAGCAGCGCCACGGGACAGAGCTCTGGAAACACCATATATTTT. Its protein product is CASSATGQSSGNTIYF. The chain is built from TRBV9 and TRBJ1-3; the match to TRBD1 covers 7 bases. The CDR3 has 16 residues. The germline V gene has CDR1 SGDLS and CDR2 YYNGEE. V lost 3 bases and J lost 0; bases outside the gene matches: 6.

The V gene is TRBV18, the J gene TRBJ1-4; D call uncertain. The germline gives CDR1 KGHSH, CDR2 LQKENI. The length of the CDR3 is 16 residues. Deletions cut 4 bases from V and 4 bases from J, with 16 bases between. The chain's CDR3 is CASSQLLTPDNEKLFF. CDR3 sequence (DNA): TGTGCCAGCTCACAGCTACTGACACCCGATAATGAAAAACTGTTTTTT.

This sequence joins TRBV19 and TRBJ2-1, with 9 nucleotides matching TRBD2. Germline trimming cut 2 bases from V and 7 bases from J; bases unmatched to any gene: 6. The CDR3 runs 15 residues. Germline V gene lookup returns CDR1 LNHDA and CDR2 SQIVND (reference sequence). CDR3 sequence (DNA): TGTGCCAGTAGTATATTTAGCGGGAGCACTAATGAGCAGTTCTTC. Its translation: CASSIFSGSTNEQFF.

The chain joins TRBV5-5 to TRBJ1-6; 11 bases map to TRBD1. Germline CDR1 and CDR2: SGHKS and YYEKEE (reference sequence). This CDR3 has 16 residues. V lost 3 bases to trimming and J lost 13 bases; unmatched junction nucleotides: 12. CDR3: CASSSTGGTGGSPLHF. The CDR3 DNA follows: TGTGCCAGCAGCTCGACAGGGGGGACAGGGGGAAGTCCCCTCCACTTT.

The rearrangement links TRBV27 to TRBJ1-5; D is possibly TRBD1 (5 bases). The germline CDR1 and CDR2 sequences are MNHEY and SMNVEV (reference sequence). Trimming cost V 6 bases and J 5 bases, with 11 bases left between them. The CDR3 spans 13 residues. The CDR3 loop reads CASRGRGDQPQHF. In DNA, the CDR3 is TGTGCCAGCAGGGGAAGGGGTGATCAGCCCCAGCATTTT.

The chain couples TRBV25-1 to TRBJ1-1; D is unresolved. This CDR3 is 15 amino acids long. CDR1 and CDR2 (germline): MGHDK, SYGVNS. Trimming removed 3 bases from V and 0 bases from J, with 11 bases in between. The CDR3 loop reads CASSDEGALNTEAFF. Here the CDR3 DNA reads TGTGCCAGCAGTGACGAGGGAGCCTTGAACACTGAAGCTTTCTTT.

The chain has TRBV3-1 (or the pseudogene TRBV3-2) and TRBJ2-7, with D maybe TRBD2 (7 bases). This CDR3 is built from 13 residues. Trimming left V 4 bases short and J 6 bases short, with 13 bases between. Germline assignment: CDR1 LGHDT and CDR2 YNNKEL (reference sequence). The CDR3 DNA follows: TGTGCCAGCAGCCCCCGGGGGGCCGGCGAGCAGTACTTC. This gives the protein CASSPRGAGEQYF.

The chain couples TRBV27 to TRBJ1-6; tentative D call: TRBD1 (5 bases). Germline CDR1 is MNHEY and CDR2 is SMNVEV (reference sequence). This CDR3 spans 15 amino acids. V shed 8 bases and J shed 0 bases, with 11 bases lying between them. The CDR3 coding sequence is TGTGCCAGCGGGGCCTTTAGCTCCTATAATTCACCCCTCCACTTT. Protein: CASGAFSSYNSPLHF.

The chain employs TRBV6-2 or TRBV6-3 and TRBJ2-1; 15 nucleotides match TRBD2. This CDR3 has 15 amino acids. Trimming took 2 bases from V and 10 from J; bases not matched to a gene: 3. The germline gives CDR1 MNHEY, CDR2 SVGEGT. In nucleotides, the CDR3 is TGTGCCAGCAGTTACGGACTAGCGGGAGGGCCGGAGCAGTTCTTC. Encoded protein: CASSYGLAGGPEQFF.

The V gene is TRBV24-1, the J gene TRBJ2-1, with 7 bases that match TRBD1. Germline values: CDR1 KGHDR, CDR2 SFDVKD. V gave up 1 base and J gave up 8 bases; unmatched junction bases: 7. The CDR3 consists of 15 residues. In DNA form, the CDR3 reads TGTGCCACCAGTGATTTTACAGGGGTTTTCCATGAGCAGTTCTTC. Residues: CATSDFTGVFHEQFF.

V gene TRBV24-1 combines with J gene TRBJ2-3; 7 bases are shared with TRBD2. V shed 5 bases and J 7 bases; nucleotides not matched to a gene: 11. Per the germline V gene, CDR1 is KGHDR and CDR2 is SFDVKD. The CDR3 has 15 residues. The CDR3 region is CATSALGLGPNTQYF. CDR3 nucleotide sequence: TGTGCCACCAGTGCCCTCGGACTAGGTCCAAATACGCAGTATTTT.

This chain links TRBV6-1 with TRBJ2-5; tentatively, D is TRBD2 (5 bases). This CDR3 comprises 14 residues. The V end was cut by 3 bases, the J end by 5 bases, with 13 bases between. CDR1 is MNHNS, CDR2 SASEGT, per germline. The chain's CDR3 is CASSDDPRGETQYF. The CDR3 DNA reads TGTGCCAGCAGTGACGACCCTAGAGGGGAGACCCAGTACTTC.

The genes are TRBV5-6 and TRBJ1-2, with 8 bases fitting TRBD1. The CDR3 runs to 14 residues. CDR1 and CDR2 from the germline V gene are SGHDT and YYEEEE. Trimming at V came to 4 bases and at J to 3 bases, leaving 5 bases not matched to a gene. CDR3 in amino acids: CASSPTDRDYGYTF. CDR3 nucleotides: TGTGCCAGCAGCCCCACGGACAGGGACTATGGCTACACCTTC.

The chain joins TRBV5-1 to TRBJ2-2; 8 bases agree with TRBD1. Germline loops: CDR1 SGHRS, CDR2 YFSETQ. The CDR3 runs 15 residues. The junction had 7 bases not matched to a gene; V was cut back by 2 bases and J by 7 bases. The CDR3 bases are TGCGCCAGCAGCTTACGCGACAGGGGAGACGGGGAGCTGTTTTTT. Translation gives CASSLRDRGDGELFF.